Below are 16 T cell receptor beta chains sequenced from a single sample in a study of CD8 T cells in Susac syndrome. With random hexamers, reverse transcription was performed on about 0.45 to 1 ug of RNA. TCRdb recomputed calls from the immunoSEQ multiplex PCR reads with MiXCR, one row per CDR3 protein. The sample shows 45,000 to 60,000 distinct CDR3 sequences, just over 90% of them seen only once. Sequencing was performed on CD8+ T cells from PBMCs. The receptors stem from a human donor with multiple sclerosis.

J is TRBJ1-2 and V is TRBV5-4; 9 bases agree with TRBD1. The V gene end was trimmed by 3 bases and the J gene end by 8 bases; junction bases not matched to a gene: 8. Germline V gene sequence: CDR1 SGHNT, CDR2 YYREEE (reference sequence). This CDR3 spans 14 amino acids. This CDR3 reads CASSSHRGPHGYTF. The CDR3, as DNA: TGTGCCAGCAGCTCCCACAGGGGGCCCCACGGCTACACCTTC. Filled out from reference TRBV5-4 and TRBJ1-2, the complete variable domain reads ETGVTQSPTHLIKTRGQQVTLRCSSQSGHNTVSWYQQALGQGPQFIFQYYREEENGRGNFPPRFSGLQFPNYSSELNVNALELDDSALYLCASSSHRGPHGYTFGSGTRLTVV.

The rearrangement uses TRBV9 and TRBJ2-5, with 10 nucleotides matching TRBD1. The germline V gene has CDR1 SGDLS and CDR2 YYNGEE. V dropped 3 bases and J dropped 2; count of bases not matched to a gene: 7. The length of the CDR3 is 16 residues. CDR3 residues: CASSGPGQGIQETQYF. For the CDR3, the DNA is TGTGCCAGCAGCGGACCGGGACAGGGGATTCAAGAGACCCAGTACTTC.

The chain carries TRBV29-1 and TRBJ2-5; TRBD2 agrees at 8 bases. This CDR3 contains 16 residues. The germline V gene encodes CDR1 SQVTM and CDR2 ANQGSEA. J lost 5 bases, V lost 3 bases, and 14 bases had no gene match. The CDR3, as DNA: TGCAGCGTTGATGAGCTCGGGGGGGCCGTGGAGGAGACCCAGTACTTC. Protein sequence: CSVDELGGAVEETQYF.

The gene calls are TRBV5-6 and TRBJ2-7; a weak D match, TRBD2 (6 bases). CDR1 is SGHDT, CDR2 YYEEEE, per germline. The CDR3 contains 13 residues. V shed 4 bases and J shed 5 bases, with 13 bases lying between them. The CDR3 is CASSSGRHNEQYF. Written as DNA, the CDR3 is TGTGCCAGCAGCAGCGGGCGTCATAACGAGCAGTACTTC.

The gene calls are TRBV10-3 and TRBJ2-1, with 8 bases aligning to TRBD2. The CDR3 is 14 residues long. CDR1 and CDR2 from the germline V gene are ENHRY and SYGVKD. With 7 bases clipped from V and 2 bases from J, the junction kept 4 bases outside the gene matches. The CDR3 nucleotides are TGTGCCATCACTCGGGGGGGCCCCTACAATGAGCAGTTCTTC. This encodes CAITRGGPYNEQFF.

In nucleotides, the CDR3 is TGTGCCAGCAGTTTATCGCTAGCGGAGCAGTACTTC. As protein: CASSLSLAEQYF. The chain is built from TRBV12-3 or TRBV12-4 and TRBJ2-7, with a possible D match to TRBD2 (6 bases). V gave up 2 bases and J gave up 7 bases, with 9 bases separating them. The CDR3 sequence is 12 residues long.

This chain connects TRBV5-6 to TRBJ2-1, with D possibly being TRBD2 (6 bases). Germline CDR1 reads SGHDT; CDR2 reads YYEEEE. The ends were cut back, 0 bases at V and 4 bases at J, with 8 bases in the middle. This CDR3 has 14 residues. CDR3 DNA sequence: TGTGCCAGCAGCTTGGGGCGGGGATACAATGAGCAGTTCTTC. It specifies CASSLGRGYNEQFF.

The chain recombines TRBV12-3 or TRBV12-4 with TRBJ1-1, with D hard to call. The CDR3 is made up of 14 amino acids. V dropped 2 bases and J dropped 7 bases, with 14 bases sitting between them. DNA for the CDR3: TGTGCCAGCAGTTTAACAGCTATTTCCAATGAAGCTTTCTTT. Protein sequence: CASSLTAISNEAFF.

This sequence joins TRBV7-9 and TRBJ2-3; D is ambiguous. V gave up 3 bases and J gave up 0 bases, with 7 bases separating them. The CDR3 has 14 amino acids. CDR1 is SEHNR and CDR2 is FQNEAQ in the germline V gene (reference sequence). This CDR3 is CASSLRFSTDTQYF. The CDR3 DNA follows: TGTGCCAGCAGCTTGCGATTCAGCACAGATACGCAGTATTTT. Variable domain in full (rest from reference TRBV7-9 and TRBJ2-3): DTGVSQNPRHKITKRGQNVTFRCDPISEHNRLYWYRQTLGQGPEFLTYFQNEAQLEKSRLLSDRFSAERPKGSFSTLEIQRTEQGDSAMYLCASSLRFSTDTQYFGPGTRLTVL.

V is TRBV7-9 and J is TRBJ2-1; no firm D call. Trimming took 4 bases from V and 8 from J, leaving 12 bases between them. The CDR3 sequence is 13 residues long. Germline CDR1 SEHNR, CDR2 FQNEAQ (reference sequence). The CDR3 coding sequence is TGTGCCAGCAGCTCTCCTAGGGTCGATGAGCAGTTCTTC. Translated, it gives CASSSPRVDEQFF.

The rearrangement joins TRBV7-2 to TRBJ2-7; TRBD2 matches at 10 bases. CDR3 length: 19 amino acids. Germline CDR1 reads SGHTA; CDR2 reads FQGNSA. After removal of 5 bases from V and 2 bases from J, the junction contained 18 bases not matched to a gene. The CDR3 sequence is CASSSSVWPSGGLPYEQYF. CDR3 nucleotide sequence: TGTGCCAGCAGCAGCTCGGTGTGGCCTAGCGGGGGCCTACCCTACGAGCAGTACTTC.

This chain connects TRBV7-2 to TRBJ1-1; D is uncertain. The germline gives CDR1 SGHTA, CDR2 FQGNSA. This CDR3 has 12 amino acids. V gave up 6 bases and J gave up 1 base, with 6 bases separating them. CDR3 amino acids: CASRWGNTEAFF. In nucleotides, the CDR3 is TGTGCCAGCAGGTGGGGGAACACTGAAGCTTTCTTT.

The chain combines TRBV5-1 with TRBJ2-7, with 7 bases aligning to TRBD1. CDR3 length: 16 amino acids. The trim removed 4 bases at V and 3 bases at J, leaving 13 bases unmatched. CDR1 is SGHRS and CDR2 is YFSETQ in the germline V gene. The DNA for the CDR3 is TGCGCCAGCAGCCGGCGGGTGACAGGGAAAAACTACGAGCAGTACTTC. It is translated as CASSRRVTGKNYEQYF. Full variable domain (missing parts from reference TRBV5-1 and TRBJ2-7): KAGVTQTPRYLIKTRGQQVTLSCSPISGHRSVSWYQQTPGQGLQFLFEYFSETQRNKGNFPGRFSGRQFSNSRSEMNVSTLELGDSALYLCASSRRVTGKNYEQYFGPGTRLTVT.

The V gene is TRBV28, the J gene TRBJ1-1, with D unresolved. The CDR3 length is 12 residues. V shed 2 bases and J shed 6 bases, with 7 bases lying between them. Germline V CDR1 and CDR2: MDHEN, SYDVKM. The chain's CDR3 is CASSLPNAEAFF. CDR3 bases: TGTGCCAGCAGTTTACCTAACGCTGAAGCTTTCTTT.

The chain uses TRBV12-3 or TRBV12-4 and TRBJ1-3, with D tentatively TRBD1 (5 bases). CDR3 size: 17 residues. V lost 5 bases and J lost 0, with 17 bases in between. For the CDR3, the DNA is TGTGCCAGCAGTCCCGACGGCATCGGGACCTCTGGAAACACCATATATTTT. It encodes CASSPDGIGTSGNTIYF.

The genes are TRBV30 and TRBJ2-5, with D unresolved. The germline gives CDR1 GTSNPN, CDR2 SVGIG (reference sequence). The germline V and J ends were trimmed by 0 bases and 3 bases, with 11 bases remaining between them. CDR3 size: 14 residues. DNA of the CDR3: TGTGCCTGGAGTGTAGACGACAATGAAGAGACCCAGTACTTC. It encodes CAWSVDDNEETQYF.